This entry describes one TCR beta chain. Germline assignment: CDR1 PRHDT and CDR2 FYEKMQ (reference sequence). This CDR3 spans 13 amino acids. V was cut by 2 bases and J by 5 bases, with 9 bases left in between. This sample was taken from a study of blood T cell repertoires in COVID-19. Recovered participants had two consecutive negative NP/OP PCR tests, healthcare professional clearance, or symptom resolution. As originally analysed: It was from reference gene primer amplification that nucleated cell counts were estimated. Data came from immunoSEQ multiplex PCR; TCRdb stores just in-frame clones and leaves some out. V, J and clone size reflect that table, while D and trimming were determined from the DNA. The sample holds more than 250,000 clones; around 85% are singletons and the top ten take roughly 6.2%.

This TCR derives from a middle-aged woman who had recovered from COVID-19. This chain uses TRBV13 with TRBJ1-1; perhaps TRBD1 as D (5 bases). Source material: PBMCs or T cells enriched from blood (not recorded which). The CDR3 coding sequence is TGTGCCAGCAGCTTACTACGGGGGACTGAAGCTTTCTTT. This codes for CASSLLRGTEAFF.